Following are 14 T cell receptor beta chains from one sample sequenced in a study of siplizumab effects on memory and regulatory T cells. Libraries were prepared by immunoSEQ multiplex PCR; TCRdb keeps only in-frame clonotypes and omits some of them. The top ten hold about 1.2% of the sample, which has around 100,000 clones, 85% to 95% seen once. What was sequenced was non-Treg CD4+ T cells sorted from blood. The receptors were sampled from a human donor in good health.

The chain combines TRBV11-2 with TRBJ2-2, with TRBD2 identical over 10 bases. This CDR3 is 16 amino acids long. Germline lookup yields CDR1 SGHAT and CDR2 FQNNGV. J lost 5 bases, V lost 8 bases, and 11 bases had no gene match. The CDR3 protein is CASRLAGTPRTGELFF. CDR3 sequence (DNA): TGTGCCAGCCGACTAGCGGGCACACCCAGAACCGGGGAGCTGTTTTTT.

This clone was seen a few times. This chain connects TRBV14 to TRBJ1-1; D call uncertain. V shed 4 bases and J shed 3 bases, with 6 bases lying between them. The CDR3 is made up of 12 amino acids. CDR1 and CDR2 from the germline V gene are SGHDN and FVKESK. CDR3 in amino acids: CASSPPYTEAFF. DNA for the CDR3: TGTGCCAGCAGCCCCCCCTACACTGAAGCTTTCTTT. Full variable domain (rest looked up from reference TRBV14 and TRBJ1-1): EAGVTQFPSHSVIEKGQTVTLRCDPISGHDNLYWYRRVMGKEIKFLLHFVKESKQDESGMPNNRFLAERTGGTYSTLKVQPAELEDSGVYFCASSPPYTEAFFGQGTRLTVV.

The chain uses TRBV9 and TRBJ1-2; D is perhaps TRBD1 (5 bases). The CDR3 contains 12 residues. The ends were cut back, 3 bases at V and 7 bases at J, with 10 bases in the middle. Germline-derived CDR1 and CDR2 are SGDLS and YYNGEE. The CDR3 spells CASSALGGGYTF. As DNA, the CDR3 is TGTGCCAGCAGCGCCCTCGGGGGTGGCTACACCTTC. The full variable domain, rest sourced from reference TRBV9 and TRBJ1-2, is DSGVTQTPKHLITATGQRVTLRCSPRSGDLSVYWYQQSLDQGLQFLIQYYNGEERAKGNILERFSAQQFPDLHSELNLSSLELGDSALYFCASSALGGGYTFGSGTRLTVV.

This clone was detected a few times. The chain uses TRBV4-2 and TRBJ1-5; unclear D gene. CDR3 length equals 15 residues. Looked up from germline, CDR1 is LGHNA and CDR2 is YNFKEQ. V shed 6 bases and J shed 3 bases, with 15 bases lying between them. The CDR3 here is CASSRADNANQPQHF. The CDR3, as DNA: TGTGCCAGCAGTCGAGCTGACAATGCCAATCAGCCCCAGCATTTT.

CDR3 bases: TGTGCCAGCAGCCAAGATTGGCCCAGCGACTCCTACGAGCAGTACTTC. Translation: CASSQDWPSDSYEQYF. The V and J genes are TRBV4-2 and TRBJ2-7; D gene uncertain. V lost 0 bases to trimming and J lost 0 bases, with 12 bases between them. CDR3 length: 16 amino acids. The germline gives CDR1 LGHNA, CDR2 YNFKEQ.

The rearrangement links TRBV7-3 to TRBJ2-1; D uncertain. This CDR3 is built from 13 residues. Trimming shortened V by 2 bases and J by 9 bases, and 11 bases separated the two germline ends. Germline V gene lookup returns CDR1 SGHTA and CDR2 FQGTGA. DNA of the CDR3: TGTGCCAGCAGCTTAGCCAGTTCCGGTGAGCAGTTCTTC. This gives the protein CASSLASSGEQFF.

This chain joins TRBV7-3 and TRBJ1-1; D perhaps matches TRBD1 (6 bases). The CDR3 extends over 13 amino acids. V gave up 6 bases and J gave up 1 base, with 9 bases separating them. Looked up from germline, CDR1 is SGHTA and CDR2 is FQGTGA. CDR3 loop: CASRPTGNTEAFF. DNA for the CDR3: TGTGCCAGCAGACCGACAGGGAACACTGAAGCTTTCTTT.

This chain links TRBV9 with TRBJ2-3; TRBD1 or TRBD2 may be the D gene (6 bases each). Trimming stripped 2 bases from V and 6 bases from J, with 13 bases between. The CDR3 extends over 14 amino acids. Germline V gene lookup returns CDR1 SGDLS and CDR2 YYNGEE. CDR3 region: CASSVGGTTDTQYF. CDR3 coding DNA: TGTGCCAGCAGCGTGGGCGGGACAACGGATACGCAGTATTTT.

V usage is TRBV7-6 and J usage is TRBJ2-3; 9 positions agree with TRBD1. The germline V gene has CDR1 SGHVS and CDR2 FNYEAQ. V shed 5 bases and J 4 bases; nucleotides not matched to a gene: 7. This CDR3 has 15 amino acids. The CDR3 sequence: CASSAPGQGSDTQYF. The CDR3, as DNA: TGTGCCAGCAGCGCCCCGGGACAGGGCTCAGATACGCAGTATTTT.

The rearrangement uses TRBV5-6 and TRBJ2-5; 10 bases are shared with TRBD2. CDR3 length equals 16 residues. J gave up 3 bases and V 0 bases, and 5 bases lay outside the gene matches. Germline loops: CDR1 SGHDT, CDR2 YYEEEE. CDR3 sequence (DNA): TGTGCCAGCAGCTTGGTGGCTAGCGGGAGAGAAGAGACCCAGTACTTC. It is translated as CASSLVASGREETQYF.

The chain employs TRBV11-2 and TRBJ2-1; D gene unclear. The CDR3 runs to 14 residues. V lost 2 bases and J lost 7, with 12 bases in between. Germline V lookup: CDR1 SGHAT, CDR2 FQNNGV. As DNA, the CDR3 is TGTGCCAGCAGCTTACGGTTGTGGTCGAATGAGCAGTTCTTC. Residues: CASSLRLWSNEQFF.

The V and J genes are TRBV18 and TRBJ2-3; TRBD1 aligns across 8 bases. Germline V gene data show CDR1 as KGHSH and CDR2 as LQKENI. Trimming took 6 bases from V and 3 from J; bases not matched to a gene: 5. The CDR3 runs to 14 residues. For the CDR3, the DNA is TGTGCCAGCTCTCCTGGACAGGGAACAGATACGCAGTATTTT. This encodes CASSPGQGTDTQYF. Full variable domain (missing parts from reference TRBV18 and TRBJ2-3): NAGVMQNPRHLVRRRGQEARLRCSPMKGHSHVYWYRQLPEEGLKFMVYLQKENIIDESGMPKERFSAEFPKEGPSILRIQQVVRGDSAAYFCASSPGQGTDTQYFGPGTRLTVL.

The chain is built from TRBV7-6 and TRBJ2-3; 10 positions match TRBD1. V dropped 1 base and J dropped 4; count of bases not matched to a gene: 5. Germline V gene data show CDR1 as SGHVS and CDR2 as FNYEAQ. There are 16 residues in the CDR3. In DNA form, the CDR3 reads TGTGCCAGCAGCTTAGAAGGGACAGGGGCCCCAGATACGCAGTATTTT. This sequence encodes CASSLEGTGAPDTQYF.

J is TRBJ2-3 and V is TRBV5-1, with D maybe TRBD2 (6 bases). The CDR3 is 17 amino acids. Per germline, CDR1 SGHRS and CDR2 YFSETQ. Deletions cut 2 bases from V and 0 bases from J, with 16 bases between. CDR3 region: CASSFRRDLPSTDTQYF. DNA of the CDR3: TGCGCCAGCAGCTTTAGGAGGGACCTGCCTAGCACAGATACGCAGTATTTT.